A single sample gave rise to the 25 T cell receptor beta chains below, sequenced in a study of control samples from healthy donors and cancer patients. Data came from immunoSEQ multiplex PCR; TCRdb stores just in-frame clones and leaves some out. The sample holds more than 80,000 clones, just over 90% seen once. Sequencing was carried out using blood. The origin of the receptors is a man between 18 and 29 years old in good health.

The CDR3 region has the DNA TGTGCCTGGAGTACGGGGACAGGGGACGGAAACACCATATATTTT. It translates to CAWSTGTGDGNTIYF. The chain combines TRBV30 with TRBJ1-3; 10 bases agree with TRBD1. CDR3 length: 15 amino acids. In germline, CDR1 is GTSNPN, CDR2 SVGIG (reference sequence). Trimming removed 2 bases from V and 4 bases from J; junction bases left unmatched: 5. The whole variable domain, filled in from reference TRBV30 and TRBJ1-3, reads SQTIHQWPATLVQPVGSPLSLECTVEGTSNPNLYWYRQAAGRGLQLLFYSVGIGQISSEVPQNLSASRPQDRQFILSSKKLLLSDSGFYLCAWSTGTGDGNTIYFGEGSWLTVV.

Only one count was recorded for this clone. The chain is built from TRBV5-6 and TRBJ2-1; D unclear. V shed 5 bases and J shed 4 bases, with 4 bases lying between them. The germline CDR1 and CDR2 sequences are SGHDT and YYEEEE. This CDR3 spans 11 amino acids. CDR3 DNA: TGTGCCAGCAGAAATTACAATGAGCAGTTCTTC. This gives the protein CASRNYNEQFF. Looking up the rest from reference TRBV5-6 and TRBJ2-1 gives the full variable domain: DAGVTQSPTHLIKTRGQQVTLRCSPKSGHDTVSWYQQALGQGPQFIFQYYEEEERQRGNFPDRFSGHQFPNYSSELNVNALLLGDSALYLCASRNYNEQFFGPGTRLTVL.

The genes are TRBV27 and TRBJ1-1; 9 bases are shared with TRBD1. V lost 6 bases to trimming and J lost 5 bases; unmatched junction nucleotides: 7. Germline CDR1 reads MNHEY; CDR2 reads SMNVEV (reference sequence). This CDR3 is built from 14 residues. CDR3: CASRIGTGRTEAFF. The CDR3 DNA reads TGTGCCAGCAGGATTGGGACAGGGCGTACTGAAGCTTTCTTT.

This rearrangement joins TRBV6-5 to TRBJ2-1; 7 bases are shared with TRBD2. V lost 7 bases, J lost 2 bases, and 5 bases stayed unmatched. Germline V CDR1 and CDR2: MNHEY, SVGAGI. There are 14 residues in the CDR3. The CDR3 nucleotides are TGTGCCAGCACTGGCGCGGGAGCCTACAATGAGCAGTTCTTC. Protein sequence: CASTGAGAYNEQFF.

The chain carries TRBV6-5 and TRBJ2-6; the D call may be TRBD1 or TRBD2 (5 bases each). Germline-derived CDR1 and CDR2 are MNHEY and SVGAGI. Trimming stripped 0 bases from V and 2 bases from J, with 5 bases between. The CDR3 loop spans 15 amino acids. Here the CDR3 DNA reads TGTGCCAGCAGTTACTCGGGGGCTGGGGCCAACGTCCTGACTTTC. Protein: CASSYSGAGANVLTF.

The chain combines TRBV9 with TRBJ1-2; D gene unclear. Germline V gene data show CDR1 as SGDLS and CDR2 as YYNGEE. The CDR3 has 18 residues. Trimming took 4 bases from V and 0 from J, leaving 22 bases between them. The CDR3 sequence is CASSPRADLDITNYGYTF. The CDR3 region has the DNA TGTGCCAGCAGCCCCCGGGCTGACCTCGACATTACTAACTATGGCTACACCTTC.

The chain couples TRBV7-8 to TRBJ1-5, with 7 bases matching TRBD1. Germline V gives CDR1 SGHVS, CDR2 FQNEAQ. The CDR3 length is 15 residues. The V and J ends lost 5 bases and 4 bases, in that order; junction bases with no gene match: 8. CDR3 nucleotide sequence: TGTGCCAGCAGCGTAGGGACAGAAAAAAATCAGCCCCAGCATTTT. The encoded protein is CASSVGTEKNQPQHF.

The table lists this clone with a count of one. This chain uses TRBV4-1 with TRBJ1-5; 7 nucleotides agree with TRBD1. The V gene end was trimmed by 3 bases and the J gene end by 5 bases; junction bases not matched to a gene: 7. The CDR3 extends over 15 amino acids. From germline, CDR1 is MGHRA and CDR2 YSYEKL. CDR3 in DNA: TGCGCCAGCAGCCAGACAGACAGGGTGCATCAGCCCCAGCATTTT. It yields the protein CASSQTDRVHQPQHF.

The CDR3 here is CATSRDVSLAGPQETQYF. The CDR3 DNA reads as TGTGCCACCAGCAGAGATGTTTCGCTAGCGGGGCCCCAAGAGACCCAGTACTTC. This chain uses TRBV15 with TRBJ2-5, with 9 bases lining up with TRBD2. Germline V gives CDR1 LNHNV, CDR2 YYDKDF (reference sequence). Trimming took 0 bases from V and 1 from J; bases not matched to a gene: 9. This CDR3 region has 18 residues.

This CDR3 reads CATSRDLAGGHTGELFF. In DNA form, the CDR3 reads TGTGCCACCAGCAGAGACCTAGCGGGAGGACACACCGGGGAGCTGTTTTTT. V usage is TRBV15 and J usage is TRBJ2-2, with 11 bases matching TRBD2. The junction had 3 bases not matched to a gene; V was cut back by 0 bases and J by 3 bases. CDR3 length equals 17 residues. Germline CDR1 LNHNV, CDR2 YYDKDF (reference sequence).

The chain joins TRBV7-9 to TRBJ2-7, with D perhaps TRBD2 (5 bases). Deletions cut 4 bases from V and 1 base from J, with 11 bases between. The CDR3 runs 14 residues. CDR1 and CDR2 (germline): SEHNR, FQNEAQ (reference sequence). The CDR3 sequence is CASSYGLASYEQYF. The DNA of the CDR3 is TGTGCCAGCAGCTACGGACTCGCATCCTACGAGCAGTACTTC.

The genes are TRBV19 and TRBJ1-1; TRBD1 agrees at 9 bases. Germline V gene sequence: CDR1 LNHDA, CDR2 SQIVND (reference sequence). There are 14 residues in the CDR3. Germline trimming cut 7 bases from V and 7 bases from J; bases unmatched to any gene: 10. The CDR3 DNA follows: TGTGCCAGTACTACGACAGGGGGTGTAGGTGAAGCTTTCTTT. Amino acid sequence: CASTTTGGVGEAFF.

This clone was seen only once. This chain uses TRBV7-9 with TRBJ1-4; D unclear. CDR1 and CDR2 (germline): SEHNR, FQNEAQ (reference sequence). Trimming left V 5 bases short and J 2 bases short, with 12 bases between. This CDR3 spans 15 amino acids. The CDR3 is CASSLTLGTNEKLFF. As DNA, the CDR3 is TGTGCCAGCAGCCTCACCCTGGGGACTAATGAAAAACTGTTTTTT.

J is TRBJ2-2 and V is TRBV28, with unresolved D. CDR3 length: 13 amino acids. V was trimmed by 3 bases and J by 5 bases, leaving 7 bases between them. CDR1 MDHEN and CDR2 SYDVKM come from the germline V gene. DNA for the CDR3: TGTGCCAGCAGTTTTAGGGAAACCGGGGAGCTGTTTTTT. It translates to CASSFRETGELFF.

The chain combines TRBV12-5 with TRBJ1-2; 7 bases fit TRBD1. Trimming removed 1 base from V and 7 bases from J; junction bases left unmatched: 6. In germline, CDR1 is LGHNT, CDR2 FRNRAP. CDR3 length equals 14 residues. CDR3 loop: CASGLAPGTAGYTF. The DNA of the CDR3 is TGTGCTAGTGGTTTGGCCCCAGGGACAGCTGGCTACACCTTC. Full variable domain (remainder filled in from reference TRBV12-5 and TRBJ1-2): DARVTQTPRHKVTEMGQEVTMRCQPILGHNTVFWYRQTMMQGLELLAYFRNRAPLDDSGMPKDRFSAEMPDATLATLKIQPSEPRDSAVYFCASGLAPGTAGYTFGSGTRLTVV.

The chain uses TRBV11-2 and TRBJ1-2; 7 positions match TRBD1. This CDR3 spans 12 amino acids. J lost 10 bases, V lost 5 bases, and 7 bases had no gene match. CDR1 and CDR2 from the germline V gene are SGHAT and FQNNGV. The DNA for the CDR3 is TGTGCCAGCAGCCGGAATGACAGGGTCTACACCTTC. Protein: CASSRNDRVYTF.

The chain recombines TRBV5-8 with TRBJ1-5; possibly TRBD1 for D (5 bases). This CDR3 contains 17 residues. V was clipped by 3 bases and J by 9 bases, with 25 bases between them. Germline V gene sequence: CDR1 SGHTS, CDR2 YDEGEE. DNA of the CDR3: TGTGCCAGCAGCTGGGGCGGGGCTGGGCAAGAGGTTCGGCCCCAGCATTTT. Translating gives CASSWGGAGQEVRPQHF.

This clone was observed a single time. V gene TRBV6-6 combines with J gene TRBJ1-2; D gene unclear. CDR1 MNHNY and CDR2 SVGAGI come from the germline V gene (reference sequence). V dropped 2 bases and J dropped 4 bases, with 11 bases sitting between them. CDR3 length equals 14 residues. CDR3: CASSYGGLGYGYTF. CDR3 nucleotide sequence: TGTGCCAGCAGTTACGGTGGTCTCGGCTATGGCTACACCTTC.

The rearrangement links TRBV5-5 to TRBJ2-5; 12 positions match TRBD2. The CDR3 runs to 17 residues. The V gene end was trimmed by 0 bases and the J gene end by 5 bases; junction bases not matched to a gene: 8. Germline values: CDR1 SGHKS, CDR2 YYEKEE (reference sequence). CDR3 region: CASSLAGLAGFRETQYF. The CDR3 DNA reads TGTGCCAGCAGCTTGGCTGGACTAGCGGGATTTAGGGAGACCCAGTACTTC.

The V and J genes are TRBV19 and TRBJ1-5, with 7 bases matching TRBD1. The CDR3 is 14 amino acids. Per the germline V gene, CDR1 is LNHDA and CDR2 is SQIVND (reference sequence). With V trimmed by 7 bases and J by 3 bases, 6 bases remained unmatched. This chain's CDR3 is CASTPTGLNQPQHF. CDR3 coding DNA: TGTGCCAGTACCCCGACAGGGCTCAATCAGCCCCAGCATTTT. Full variable domain (outside the CDR3, taken from reference TRBV19 and TRBJ1-5): DGGITQSPKYLFRKEGQNVTLSCEQNLNHDAMYWYRQDPGQGLRLIYYSQIVNDFQKGDIAEGYSVSREKKESFPLTVTSAQKNPTAFYLCASTPTGLNQPQHFGDGTRLSIL.

The gene calls are TRBV18 and TRBJ2-1; TRBD1 aligns across 8 bases. Per germline, CDR1 KGHSH and CDR2 LQKENI. This CDR3 has 18 residues. The V segment lost 3 bases and the J segment 0 bases; nucleotides outside the gene matches: 10. Written as DNA, the CDR3 is TGTGCCAGCTCACCGGGTGGGGGACAGGCTAGCTCCTACAATGAGCAGTTCTTC. Its translation is CASSPGGGQASSYNEQFF.

The chain couples TRBV13 to TRBJ1-1; D unresolved. From germline, CDR1 is PRHDT and CDR2 FYEKMQ (reference sequence). The V end was cut by 3 bases, the J end by 1 base, with 6 bases between. The CDR3 covers 13 residues. CDR3 sequence reads: CASSLRRNTEAFF. CDR3 DNA sequence: TGTGCCAGCAGCTTGAGGAGGAACACTGAAGCTTTCTTT.

The rearrangement joins TRBV6-6 to TRBJ1-6; 9 positions match TRBD1. Trimming at V came to 9 bases and at J to 10 bases, leaving 13 bases not matched to a gene. From germline, CDR1 is MNHNY and CDR2 SVGAGI (reference sequence). The CDR3 sequence is 15 residues long. CDR3 bases: TGTGCCAGTACAGGGGGCGATCTCTCTAACTCACCCCTCCACTTT. This codes for CASTGGDLSNSPLHF.

V and J are TRBV24-1 and TRBJ2-2, with 7 positions matching TRBD1. After removal of 3 bases from V and 7 bases from J, the junction contained 10 bases not matched to a gene. The CDR3 is 16 residues long. From germline, CDR1 is KGHDR and CDR2 SFDVKD. The CDR3 nucleotides read TGTGCCACCAGTGATGTCGAAGGGGGCCGAAGCGGGGAGCTGTTTTTT. Encoded protein: CATSDVEGGRSGELFF.

The rearrangement links TRBV2 to TRBJ1-2; D unresolved. The CDR3 totals 14 residues. V lost 10 bases and J 4 bases, leaving 19 bases between the germline ends. The germline V gene encodes CDR1 SNHLY and CDR2 FYNNEI. CDR3 nucleotide sequence: TGTGCCAACAATAACCCAGGTCCCCTCTATGGCTACACCTTC. Its protein is CANNNPGPLYGYTF.